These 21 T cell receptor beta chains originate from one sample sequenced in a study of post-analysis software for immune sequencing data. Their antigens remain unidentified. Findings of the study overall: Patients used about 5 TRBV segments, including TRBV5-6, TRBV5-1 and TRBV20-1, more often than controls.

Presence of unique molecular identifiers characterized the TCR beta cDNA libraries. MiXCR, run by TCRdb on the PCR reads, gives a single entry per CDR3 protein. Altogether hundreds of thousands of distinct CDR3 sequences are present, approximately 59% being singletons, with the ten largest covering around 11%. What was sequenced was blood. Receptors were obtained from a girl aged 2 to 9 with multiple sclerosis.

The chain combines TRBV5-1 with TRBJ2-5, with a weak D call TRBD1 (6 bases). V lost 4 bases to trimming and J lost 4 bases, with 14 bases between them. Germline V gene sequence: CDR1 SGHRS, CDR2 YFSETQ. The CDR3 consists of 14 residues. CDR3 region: CASSLNAGVETQYF. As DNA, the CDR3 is TGCGCCAGCAGCCTGAATGCAGGGGTAGAGACCCAGTACTTC.

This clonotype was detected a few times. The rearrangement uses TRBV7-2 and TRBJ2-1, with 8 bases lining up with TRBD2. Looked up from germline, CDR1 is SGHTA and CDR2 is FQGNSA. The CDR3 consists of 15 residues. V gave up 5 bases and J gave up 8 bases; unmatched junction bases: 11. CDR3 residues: CASSLEVAGYDEQFF. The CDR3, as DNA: TGTGCCAGCAGCCTAGAGGTAGCGGGGTACGATGAGCAGTTCTTC.

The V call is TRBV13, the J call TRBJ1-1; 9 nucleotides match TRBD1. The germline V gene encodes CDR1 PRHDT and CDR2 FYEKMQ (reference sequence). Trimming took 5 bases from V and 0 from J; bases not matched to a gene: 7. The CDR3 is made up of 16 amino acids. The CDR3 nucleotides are TGTGCCAGCAGCACTAGGGGGACAGGGTTGAACACTGAAGCTTTCTTT. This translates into CASSTRGTGLNTEAFF.

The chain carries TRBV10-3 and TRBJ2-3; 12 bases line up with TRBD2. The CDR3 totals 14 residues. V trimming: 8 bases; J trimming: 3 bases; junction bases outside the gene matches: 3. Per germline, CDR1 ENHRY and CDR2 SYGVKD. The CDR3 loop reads CAISGTSGTDTQYF. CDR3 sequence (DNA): TGTGCCATCTCCGGGACTAGCGGGACAGATACGCAGTATTTT.

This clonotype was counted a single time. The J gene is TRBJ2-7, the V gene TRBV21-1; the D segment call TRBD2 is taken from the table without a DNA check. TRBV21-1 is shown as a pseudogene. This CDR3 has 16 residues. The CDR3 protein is CASSKEGGESSYEQYF. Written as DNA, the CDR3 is TGTGCCAGCAGCAAAGAGGGAGGGGAGAGCTCCTACGAGCAGTACTTC.

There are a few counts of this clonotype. CDR3 sequence: CSVDERGDYEQYF. The CDR3 nucleotides are TGCAGCGTTGATGAGCGGGGGGACTACGAGCAGTACTTC. The chain links TRBV29-1 to TRBJ2-7; TRBD2 matches at 9 bases. V shed 3 bases and J 3 bases; nucleotides not matched to a gene: 3. Germline V gives CDR1 SQVTM, CDR2 ANQGSEA. The CDR3 contains 13 residues.

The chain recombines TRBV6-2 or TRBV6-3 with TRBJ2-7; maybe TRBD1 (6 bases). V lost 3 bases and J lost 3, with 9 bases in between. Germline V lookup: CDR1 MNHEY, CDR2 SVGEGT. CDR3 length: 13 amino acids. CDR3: CASSYQGRYEQYF. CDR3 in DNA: TGTGCCAGCAGTTATCAGGGGCGCTACGAGCAGTACTTC.

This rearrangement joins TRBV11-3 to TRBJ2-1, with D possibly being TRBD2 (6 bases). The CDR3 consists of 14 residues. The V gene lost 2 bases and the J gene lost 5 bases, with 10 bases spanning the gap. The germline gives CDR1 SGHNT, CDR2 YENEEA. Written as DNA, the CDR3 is TGTGCCAGCAGCTTAACCCAGCGGGACAATGAGCAGTTCTTC. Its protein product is CASSLTQRDNEQFF.

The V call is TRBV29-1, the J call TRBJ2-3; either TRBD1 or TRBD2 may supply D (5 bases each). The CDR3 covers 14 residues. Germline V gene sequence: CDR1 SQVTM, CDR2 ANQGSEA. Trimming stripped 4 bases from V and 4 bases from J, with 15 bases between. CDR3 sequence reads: CSVVGTRAPDTQYF. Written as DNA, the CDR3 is TGCAGCGTTGTAGGGACCCGGGCCCCAGATACGCAGTATTTT.

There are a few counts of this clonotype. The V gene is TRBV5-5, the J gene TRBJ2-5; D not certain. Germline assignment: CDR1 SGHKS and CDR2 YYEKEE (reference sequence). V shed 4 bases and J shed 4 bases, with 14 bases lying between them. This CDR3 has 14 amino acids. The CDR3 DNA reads TGTGCCAGCAGCCGTGGCGGCATGCTAGAGACCCAGTACTTC. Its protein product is CASSRGGMLETQYF.

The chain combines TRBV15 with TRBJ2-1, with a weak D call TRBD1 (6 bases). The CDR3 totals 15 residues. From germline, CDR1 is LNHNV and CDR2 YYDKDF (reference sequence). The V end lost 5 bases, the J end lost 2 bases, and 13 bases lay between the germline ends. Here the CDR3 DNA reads TGTGCCACCAGCGGCCGGGACAACGCCTACAATGAGCAGTTCTTC. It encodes CATSGRDNAYNEQFF.

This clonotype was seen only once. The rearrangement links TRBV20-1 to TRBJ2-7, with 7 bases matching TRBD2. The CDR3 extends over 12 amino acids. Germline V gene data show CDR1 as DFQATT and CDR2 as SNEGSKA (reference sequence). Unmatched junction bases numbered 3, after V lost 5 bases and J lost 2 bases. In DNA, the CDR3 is TGCAGTGCTGCACTAGCGACCTACGAGCAGTACTTC. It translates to CSAALATYEQYF.

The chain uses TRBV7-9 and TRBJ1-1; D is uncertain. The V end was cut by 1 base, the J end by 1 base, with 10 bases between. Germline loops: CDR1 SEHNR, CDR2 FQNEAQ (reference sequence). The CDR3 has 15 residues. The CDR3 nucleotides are TGTGCCAGCAGCTTAGGGACCCGGGGGAACACTGAAGCTTTCTTT. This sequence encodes CASSLGTRGNTEAFF. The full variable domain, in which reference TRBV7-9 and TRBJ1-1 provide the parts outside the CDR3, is DTGVSQNPRHKITKRGQNVTFRCDPISEHNRLYWYRQTLGQGPEFLTYFQNEAQLEKSRLLSDRFSAERPKGSFSTLEIQRTEQGDSAMYLCASSLGTRGNTEAFFGQGTRLTVV.

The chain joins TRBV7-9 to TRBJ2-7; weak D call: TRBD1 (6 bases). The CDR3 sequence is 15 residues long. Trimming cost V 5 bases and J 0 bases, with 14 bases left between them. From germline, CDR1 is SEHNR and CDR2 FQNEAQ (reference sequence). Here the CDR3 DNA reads TGTGCCAGCAGCCGTGGGGGCTCCATCTCCTACGAGCAGTACTTC. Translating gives CASSRGGSISYEQYF.

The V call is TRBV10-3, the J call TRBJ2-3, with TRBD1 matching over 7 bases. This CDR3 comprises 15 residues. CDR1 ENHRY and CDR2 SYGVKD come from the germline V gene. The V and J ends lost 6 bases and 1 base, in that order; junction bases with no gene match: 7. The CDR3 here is CAISARQGGTDTQYF. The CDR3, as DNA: TGTGCCATCAGCGCGAGACAGGGAGGCACAGATACGCAGTATTTT.

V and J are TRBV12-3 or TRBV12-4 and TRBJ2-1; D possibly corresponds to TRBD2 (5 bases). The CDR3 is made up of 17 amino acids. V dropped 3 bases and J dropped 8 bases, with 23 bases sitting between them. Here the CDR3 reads CASSLEVRAIGRDEQFF. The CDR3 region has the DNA TGTGCCAGCAGTTTGGAGGTTCGGGCTATTGGGCGGGATGAGCAGTTCTTC.

The CDR3 nucleotides read TGCAGCCACCCCTACAGGGGGGGCTACACCTTC. Encoded protein: CSHPYRGGYTF. V is TRBV29-1 and J is TRBJ1-2; 8 positions agree with TRBD1. J lost 8 bases, V lost 8 bases, and 7 bases had no gene match. The CDR3 is made up of 11 amino acids. Germline V lookup: CDR1 SQVTM, CDR2 ANQGSEA.

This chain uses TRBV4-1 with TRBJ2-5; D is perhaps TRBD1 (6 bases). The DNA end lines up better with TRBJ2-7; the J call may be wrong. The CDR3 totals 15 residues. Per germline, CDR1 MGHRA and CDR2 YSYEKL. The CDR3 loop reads CASSLGQTTAYEQYF. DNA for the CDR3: TGCGCCAGCAGCCTTGGACAGACCACAGCCTACGAGCAGTACTTC.

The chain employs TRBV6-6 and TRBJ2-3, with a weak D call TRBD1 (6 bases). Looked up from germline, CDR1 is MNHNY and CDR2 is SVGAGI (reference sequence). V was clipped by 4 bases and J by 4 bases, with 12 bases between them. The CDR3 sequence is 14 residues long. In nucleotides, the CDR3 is TGTGCCAGCAGTTCCCCGGACAGCGCAGATACGCAGTATTTT. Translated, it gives CASSSPDSADTQYF.

DNA of the CDR3: TGTGCCAGCAGCCAAGATGGCAGGCCGGCCGAAGCTTTCTTT. Translation gives CASSQDGRPAEAFF. J is TRBJ1-1 and V is TRBV4-2, with D unclear. V was trimmed by 0 bases and J by 8 bases, leaving 13 bases between them. The CDR3 runs 14 residues. Looked up from germline, CDR1 is LGHNA and CDR2 is YNFKEQ.

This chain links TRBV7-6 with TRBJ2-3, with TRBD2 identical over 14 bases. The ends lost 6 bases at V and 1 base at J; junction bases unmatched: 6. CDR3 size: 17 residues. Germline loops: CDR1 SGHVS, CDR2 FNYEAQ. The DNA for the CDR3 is TGTGCCAGCAGTTTCGGGACTAGCGGGGGACGCACAGATACGCAGTATTTT. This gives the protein CASSFGTSGGRTDTQYF.